This is a list of T cell receptor beta chains from one sample in a study of blood T cell repertoires in COVID-19. Measured with immunoSEQ multiplex PCR; TCRdb has only the in-frame clones, and not every one. Of 200,000 to 250,000 clones listed, about 91% are singletons. The specimen was peripheral blood. Receptors were obtained from a woman in her thirties or forties with acute or convalescent COVID-19. Each CDR3 is given with its conserved first and last residue. D genes are given only for firm matches. Not all rows give a size; the values are once, few, many and, for expanded clones, a class.

size	D	V	J	DNA	CDR3
.	.	TRBV15	TRBJ1-5	TGTGCCACCAGCTTAGGGGGGGTTTTCCAACCGTCAAATTTT	CATSLGGVFQPSNF
.	.	TRBV2	TRBJ1-3	TGTGCCAGCAGTTTGAACAGGGTTTCTGGAAACACCATATATTTT	CASSLNRVSGNTIYF
.	.	TRBV24-1	TRBJ1-2	TGTGCCACCATTGTTGACAGCTATGGCTACACCTTC	CATIVDSYGYTF
.	.	TRBV11-1	TRBJ1-1	TGTGCCAGCAGCTTTCGAGGGTCTTCTGGGCTTTCAGCTTTCTTT	CASSFRGSSGLSAFF
.	.	TRBV6-6	TRBJ1-2	TGTGCCAGCATGACCGCGGGGGGCTACACCTTC	CASMTAGGYTF
.	TRBD1	TRBV7-9	TRBJ1-2	TGTGCCAGCAGCTTAGGTCAGGGGGCGCGAAATGGCTACACCTTC	CASSLGQGARNGYTF
.	TRBD1	TRBV11-2	TRBJ1-1	TGTGCCAGCAGCTACCACCGGGACAGGGGTTCTTTCTTT	CASSYHRDRGSFF
.	.	TRBV24-1	TRBJ1-5	TGTGCCACCAGTGCCGGCAATCAGCCCCAGCATTTT	CATSAGNQPQHF
.	TRBD1	TRBV3-1/TRBV3-2	TRBJ1-4	TGTGCCAGCAGCCAACGGACAGGGAGGGCGGAAAAACTGTTTTTT	CASSQRTGRAEKLFF
.	TRBD2	TRBV19	TRBJ2-2	TGTGCCATCGCGGGGGGGCTCACCGGGGAGCTGTTTTTT	CAIAGGLTGELFF
.	.	TRBV18	TRBJ1-1	TGTGCCAGCCTACAGGGCGAGAACACTGAAGCTTTCTTT	CASLQGENTEAFF
.	.	TRBV27	TRBJ1-2	TGTGCCAGCAGAATGGTCCAGGGCGCATTGGGGGGCTACACCTTC	CASRMVQGALGGYTF
.	.	TRBV2	TRBJ1-1	TGTGCCAGCAGTCGGACAGTGAACACTGAAGCTTTCTTT	CASSRTVNTEAFF
.	TRBD2	TRBV6-5	TRBJ2-1	TGTGCCAGCAGCCCCGGGACTAGGAGGGGCAATGAGCAGTTCTTC	CASSPGTRRGNEQFF
.	TRBD1	TRBV10-1	TRBJ1-5	TGCGCCAGCAGTGGGGACAGTCACAGGCAGCCCCAGCATTTT	CASSGDSHRQPQHF
.	TRBD1	TRBV6-5	TRBJ2-5	TGTGCCAGCAGTTACTGGGACAGGGGAGGAGAGACCCAGTACTTC	CASSYWDRGGETQYF
.	.	TRBV6-5	TRBJ1-4	TGTGCCAGCGGGCAGCGGCCCTCAACTAATGAAAAACTGTTTTTT	CASGQRPSTNEKLFF
once	.	TRBV15	TRBJ1-1	TGTGCCACCAGCCCTACCCCAACTAAACAGGGTCTGAACACTGAAGCTTTCTTT	CATSPTPTKQGLNTEAFF
.	TRBD1	TRBV24-1	TRBJ1-2	TGTGCCACCAGTGATTACACAGGGGGAGTTGGTGGCTACACCTTC	CATSDYTGGVGGYTF
few	.	TRBV4-1	TRBJ1-3	TGCGCCAGCAGCCAAGTTTCCCCCGGAATAGCCGGAAACACCATATATTTT	CASSQVSPGIAGNTIYF
.	.	TRBV27	TRBJ2-2	TGTGCCAGCAGGGGGAGGACGGGAGTTAGCGGGGAGCTGTTTTTT	CASRGRTGVSGELFF
once	TRBD1	TRBV5-1	TRBJ1-2	TGCGCCAGCAGCCCGGACAGGACCTATGGCTACACCTTC	CASSPDRTYGYTF
.	.	TRBV6-5	TRBJ1-1	TGTGCCAGCAGTTACTCGACACACACTGAAGCTTTCTTT	CASSYSTHTEAFF
.	.	TRBV5-1	TRBJ1-2	TGCGCCAGCAGCTTGGCCAGAGCGCGAGACTATGGCTACACCTTC	CASSLARARDYGYTF
.	TRBD2	TRBV5-1	TRBJ2-3	TGCGCCAGCAGCTTGGCCCCCTTCCGGGGGGATGGCACAGATACGCAGTATTTT	CASSLAPFRGDGTDTQYF
.	.	TRBV6-5	TRBJ1-4	TGTGCCACCCGATTCGGACAGTTTAATGAAAAACTGTTTTTT	CATRFGQFNEKLFF
.	.	TRBV5-8	TRBJ1-6	TGTGCCAGCAGCTCAACAGGGACGGGATACTCACCCCTCCACTTT	CASSSTGTGYSPLHF
few	.	TRBV19	TRBJ2-1	TGTGCCAGTAGTCCGCTCACGAGCTCCTACAATGAGCAGTTCTTC	CASSPLTSSYNEQFF
.	.	TRBV6-5	TRBJ1-6	TGTGCCAGCAGTTGGGGGCTGAGCGATAATTCACCCCTCCACTTT	CASSWGLSDNSPLHF
.	TRBD1	TRBV29-1	TRBJ1-2	TGCAGCGTTGATTTCCGGGACAGTTCATTATCCTTGTTGAACTATGGCTACACCTTC	CSVDFRDSSLSLLNYGYTF
.	.	TRBV6-5	TRBJ1-2	TGTGCCAGCAGTCTATCCGGGACTGAAGTCTATGGCTACACCTTC	CASSLSGTEVYGYTF
.	.	TRBV24-1	TRBJ1-1	TGTGCCACCAGTGACCACCCTGACAGGAACACTGAAGCTTTCTTT	CATSDHPDRNTEAFF
.	.	TRBV5-1	TRBJ1-1	TGCGCCAGCAGCTATCGTCAGGGAGGCGACACTGAAGCTTTCTTT	CASSYRQGGDTEAFF
.	.	TRBV20-1	TRBJ2-1	TGCAGTGCTAGTGGACCGGGACTTTACTACAATGAGCAGTTCTTC	CSASGPGLYYNEQFF
.	.	TRBV5-8	TRBJ2-1	TGTGCCAGCAGCTCCCACGACGGGGGGCTGGATGAGCAGTTCTTC	CASSSHDGGLDEQFF
.	.	TRBV2	TRBJ1-5	TGTGCCAGCAGTGGTGAGGAAGGTTGGTACACGTATAGCAATCAGCCCCAGCATTTT	CASSGEEGWYTYSNQPQHF
.	.	TRBV2	TRBJ1-2	TGTGCCAGCAGTGAAGGGCGGGGGCCTAACTATGGCTACACCTTC	CASSEGRGPNYGYTF
once	TRBD1	TRBV11-2	TRBJ1-6	TGTGCCAGCAGCCCGAACACAGGGGGCGCGGGTAATTCACCCCTCCACTTT	CASSPNTGGAGNSPLHF
.	.	TRBV6-5	TRBJ2-2	TGTGCCAGCAGTTACCTACTTGCCGGGGAGCTGTTTTTT	CASSYLLAGELFF
.	TRBD1	TRBV11-2	TRBJ1-6	TGTGCCAGCAGGAAACCGGGACAGGGGGCTCACTCACCCCTCCACTTT	CASRKPGQGAHSPLHF
.	.	TRBV20-1	TRBJ1-5	TGCAGTGCTAGTTCTAGACGTAGCAATCAGCCCCAGCATTTT	CSASSRRSNQPQHF
.	.	TRBV9	TRBJ1-2	TGTGCCAGCAGCGTAGACACATTAGGCTACACCTTC	CASSVDTLGYTF
.	TRBD1	TRBV29-1	TRBJ2-5	TGCGGATTGGTTCAGGGGGCTCCAGGAGAGACCCAGTACTTC	CGLVQGAPGETQYF
.	.	TRBV5-5	TRBJ1-4	TGTGCCAGCAGACCAGGGAATGAAAAACTGTTTTTT	CASRPGNEKLFF
.	.	TRBV6-1	TRBJ1-6	TGTGCCAGCAGTGAATGGGGCCGGCCGAATTCACCCCTCCACTTT	CASSEWGRPNSPLHF
.	.	TRBV29-1	TRBJ2-3	TGCAGAGTAGGGGATGTCGCAGATACGCAGTATTTT	CRVGDVADTQYF
.	.	TRBV12-5	TRBJ1-4	TGTGCTAGTGGTGCCGAGGGGGTACCTAATGAAAAACTGTTTTTT	CASGAEGVPNEKLFF